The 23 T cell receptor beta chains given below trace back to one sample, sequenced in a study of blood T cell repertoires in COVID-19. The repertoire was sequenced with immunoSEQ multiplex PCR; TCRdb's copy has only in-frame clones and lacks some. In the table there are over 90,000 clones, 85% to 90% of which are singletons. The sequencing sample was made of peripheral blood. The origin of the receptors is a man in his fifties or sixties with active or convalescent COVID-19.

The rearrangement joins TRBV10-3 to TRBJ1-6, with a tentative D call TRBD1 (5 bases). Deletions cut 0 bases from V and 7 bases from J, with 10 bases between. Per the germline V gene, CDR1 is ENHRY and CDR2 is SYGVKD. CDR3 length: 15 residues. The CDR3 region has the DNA TGTGCCATCAGTGAGTCGACACAGGCCAATTCACCCCTCCACTTT. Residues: CAISESTQANSPLHF.

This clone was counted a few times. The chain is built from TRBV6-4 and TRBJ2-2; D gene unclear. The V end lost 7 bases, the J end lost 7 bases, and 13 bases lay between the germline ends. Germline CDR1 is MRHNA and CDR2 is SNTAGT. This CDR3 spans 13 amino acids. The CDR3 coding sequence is TGTGCCAGCACTAACTTTCCCGGCGGGGAGCTGTTTTTT. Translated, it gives CASTNFPGGELFF.

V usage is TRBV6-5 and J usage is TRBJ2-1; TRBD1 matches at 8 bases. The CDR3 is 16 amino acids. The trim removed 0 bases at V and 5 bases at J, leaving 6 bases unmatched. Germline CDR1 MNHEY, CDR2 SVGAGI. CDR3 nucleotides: TGTGCCAGCAGTTACTCGGCAGGACAGGGTAACAATGAGCAGTTCTTC. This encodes CASSYSAGQGNNEQFF.

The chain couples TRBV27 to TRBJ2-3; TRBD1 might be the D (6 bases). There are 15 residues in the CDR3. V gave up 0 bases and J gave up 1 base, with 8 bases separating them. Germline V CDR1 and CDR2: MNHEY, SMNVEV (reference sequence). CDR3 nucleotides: TGTGCCAGCAGTTTATCGGACAGCCGCACAGATACGCAGTATTTT. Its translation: CASSLSDSRTDTQYF.

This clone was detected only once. Here the CDR3 reads CASSPGQGPYGYTF. CDR3 DNA sequence: TGTGCCAGTAGCCCGGGACAGGGGCCCTATGGCTACACCTTC. The V gene is TRBV19, the J gene TRBJ1-2; 10 bases map to TRBD1. The CDR3 totals 14 residues. The germline CDR1 and CDR2 sequences are LNHDA and SQIVND (reference sequence). Trimming removed 6 bases from V and 4 bases from J; junction bases left unmatched: 5.

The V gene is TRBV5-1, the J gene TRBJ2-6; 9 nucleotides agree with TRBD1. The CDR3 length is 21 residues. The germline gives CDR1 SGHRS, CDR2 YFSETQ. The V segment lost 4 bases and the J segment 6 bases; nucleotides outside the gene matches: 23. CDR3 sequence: CASSRSRGRGQGVGEANVLTF. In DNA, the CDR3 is TGCGCCAGCAGCCGATCAAGGGGCCGGGGACAGGGAGTAGGTGAGGCCAACGTCCTGACTTTC.

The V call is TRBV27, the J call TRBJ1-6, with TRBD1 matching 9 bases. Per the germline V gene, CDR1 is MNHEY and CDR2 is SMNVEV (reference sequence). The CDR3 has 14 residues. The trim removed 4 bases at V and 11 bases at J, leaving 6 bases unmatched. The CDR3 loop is CASSYSGTGPPLHF. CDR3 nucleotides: TGTGCCAGCAGTTACTCCGGGACAGGGCCACCCCTCCACTTT.

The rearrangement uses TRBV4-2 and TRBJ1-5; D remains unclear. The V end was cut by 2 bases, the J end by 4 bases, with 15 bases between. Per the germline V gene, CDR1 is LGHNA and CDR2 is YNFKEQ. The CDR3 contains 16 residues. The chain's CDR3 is CASSQSGGQANQPQHF. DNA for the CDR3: TGTGCCAGCAGCCAATCCGGCGGGCAGGCAAATCAGCCCCAGCATTTT.

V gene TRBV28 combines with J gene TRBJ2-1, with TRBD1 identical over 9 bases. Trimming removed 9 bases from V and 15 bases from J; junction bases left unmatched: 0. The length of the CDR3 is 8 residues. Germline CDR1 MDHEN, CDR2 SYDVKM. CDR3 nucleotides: TGTGCCAGGGACAGGGGGTTCTTC. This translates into CARDRGFF.

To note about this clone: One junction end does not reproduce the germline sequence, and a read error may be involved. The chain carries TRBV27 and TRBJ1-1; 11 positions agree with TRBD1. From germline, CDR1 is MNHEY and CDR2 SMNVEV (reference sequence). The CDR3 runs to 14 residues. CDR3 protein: CASKGQGANPEAFF. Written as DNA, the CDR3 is TGTGCCAGCAAAGGACAGGGGGCGAACCCTGAAGCTTTCTTT.

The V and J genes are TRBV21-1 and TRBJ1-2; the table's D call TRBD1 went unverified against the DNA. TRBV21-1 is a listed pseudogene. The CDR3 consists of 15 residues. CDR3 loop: CASSKDRRPNYGYTF. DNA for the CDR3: TGTGCCAGCAGCAAGGACAGGCGACCTAACTATGGCTACACCTTC.

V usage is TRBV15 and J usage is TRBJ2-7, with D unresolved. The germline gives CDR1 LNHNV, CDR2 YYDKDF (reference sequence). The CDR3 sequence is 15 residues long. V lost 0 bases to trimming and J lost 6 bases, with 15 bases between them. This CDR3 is CATSRDRVKSVEQYF. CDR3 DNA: TGTGCCACCAGCAGAGATCGCGTCAAGTCCGTCGAGCAGTACTTC.

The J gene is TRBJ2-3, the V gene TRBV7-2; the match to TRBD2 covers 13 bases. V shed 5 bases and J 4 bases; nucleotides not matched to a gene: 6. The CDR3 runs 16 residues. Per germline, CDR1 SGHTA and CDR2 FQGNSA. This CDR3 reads CASSATSGGAADTQYF. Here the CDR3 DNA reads TGTGCCAGCAGCGCCACTAGCGGGGGGGCCGCAGATACGCAGTATTTT.

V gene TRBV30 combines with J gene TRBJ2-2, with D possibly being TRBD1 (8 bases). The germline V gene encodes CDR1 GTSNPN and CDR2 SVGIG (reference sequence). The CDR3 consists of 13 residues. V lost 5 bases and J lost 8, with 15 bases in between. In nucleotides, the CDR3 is TGTGCCTGGGCCGGACAGGGAGGGGGGGAGCTGTTTTTT. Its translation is CAWAGQGGGELFF.

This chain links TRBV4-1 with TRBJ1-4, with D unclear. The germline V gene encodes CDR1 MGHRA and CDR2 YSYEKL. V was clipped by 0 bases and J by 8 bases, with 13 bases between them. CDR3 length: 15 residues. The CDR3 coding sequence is TGCGCCAGCAGCCAAGATATAGCCAGCATGGAAAAACTGTTTTTT. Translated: CASSQDIASMEKLFF.

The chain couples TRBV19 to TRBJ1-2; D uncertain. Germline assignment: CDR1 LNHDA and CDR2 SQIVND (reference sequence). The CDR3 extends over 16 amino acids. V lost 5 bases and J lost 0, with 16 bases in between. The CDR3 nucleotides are TGTGCCAGTAGTCTAACCTCGGTAGTACCTAACTATGGCTACACCTTC. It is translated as CASSLTSVVPNYGYTF.

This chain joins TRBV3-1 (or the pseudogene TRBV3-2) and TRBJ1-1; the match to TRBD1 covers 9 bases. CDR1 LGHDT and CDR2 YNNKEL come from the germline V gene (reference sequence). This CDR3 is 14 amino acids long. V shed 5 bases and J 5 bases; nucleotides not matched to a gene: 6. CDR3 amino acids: CASSTRQGGTEAFF. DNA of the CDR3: TGTGCCAGCAGCACCCGACAGGGGGGGACTGAAGCTTTCTTT.

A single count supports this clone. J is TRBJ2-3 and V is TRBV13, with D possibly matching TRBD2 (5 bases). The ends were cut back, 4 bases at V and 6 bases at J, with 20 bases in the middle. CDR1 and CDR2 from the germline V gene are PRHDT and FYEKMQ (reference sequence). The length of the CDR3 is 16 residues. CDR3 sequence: CASSYRVDSRGDTQYF. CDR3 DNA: TGTGCCAGCAGCTACCGGGTGGACTCACGAGGGGATACGCAGTATTTT.

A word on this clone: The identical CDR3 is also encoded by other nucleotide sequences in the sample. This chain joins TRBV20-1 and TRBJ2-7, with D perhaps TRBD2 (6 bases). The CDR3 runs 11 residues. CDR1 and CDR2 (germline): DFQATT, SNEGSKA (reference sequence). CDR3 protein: CSASSGHEQYF. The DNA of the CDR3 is TGCAGCGCCTCGAGCGGGCACGAGCAGTACTTC.

The CDR3 region is CASSGRTGGRETQYF. The CDR3 coding sequence is TGTGCCAGCAGTGGACGAACAGGGGGAAGAGAGACCCAGTACTTC. The V gene is TRBV2, the J gene TRBJ2-5; TRBD1 agrees at 8 bases. Germline lookup yields CDR1 SNHLY and CDR2 FYNNEI. The CDR3 covers 15 residues. V lost 4 bases, J lost 4 bases, and 8 bases stayed unmatched.

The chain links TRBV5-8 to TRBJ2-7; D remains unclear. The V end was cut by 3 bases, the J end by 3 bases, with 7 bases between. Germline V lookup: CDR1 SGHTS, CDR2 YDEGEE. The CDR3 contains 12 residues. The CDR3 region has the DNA TGTGCCAGCAGCTGGAGTGACTACGAGCAGTACGTC. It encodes CASSWSDYEQYV.

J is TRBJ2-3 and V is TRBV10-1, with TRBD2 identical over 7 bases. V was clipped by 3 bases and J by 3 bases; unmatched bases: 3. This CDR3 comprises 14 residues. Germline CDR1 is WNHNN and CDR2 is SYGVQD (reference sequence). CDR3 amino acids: CASSDSGETDTQYF. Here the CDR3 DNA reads TGCGCCAGCAGTGACAGCGGGGAAACAGATACGCAGTATTTT.

CDR3 region: CASRDRGRANEKLFF. CDR3 coding DNA: TGCGCCAGCCGGGACAGGGGGCGGGCTAATGAAAAACTGTTTTTT. The chain joins TRBV10-1 to TRBJ1-4; the match to TRBD1 covers 12 bases. Per the germline V gene, CDR1 is WNHNN and CDR2 is SYGVQD (reference sequence). V shed 8 bases and J 3 bases; nucleotides not matched to a gene: 4. The CDR3 is 15 residues long.